This entry is about one T cell receptor beta chain. What antigen it recognizes has not been identified. Base qualities are not provided; no much larger clone lies one nucleotide away. Donors were 39 systemically healthy Caucasian individuals from Russia aged roughly 6 to 95 years. Each donor gave about 10 milliliters of peripheral blood, drawn into EDTA-treated Vacutainer tubes. Ficoll-Paque density-gradient centrifugation was used to isolate PBMCs, with at least 6.5 million per sample. Trizol reagent was used to extract total RNA from PBMCs, with at least 6 micrograms per sample. For every donor, flow cytometry on a PBMC aliquot measured the percentage of naive CD45RAhigh/CD27high T cells. These data belong to a study of blood T cells in healthy people across ages (dated by TCRdb to about 2015). Broadly, across the study: Template switching captured roughly one uniquely barcoded TCR beta cDNA molecule per two T cells in model experiments. Age-related changes in TCR beta repertoire diversity were measured in the study by deep sequencing normalized with unique cDNA molecular identifiers. The donors were divided into four age groups: young (average roughly 15 years), middle-aged (about 40), aged (approximately 64) and long-lived (about 90). To avoid experimental bias, donors of different ages were distributed randomly across sequencing lanes. The study analyzed two additional independent replicas of 1 million unique cDNA reads from the same blood draw for two donors, one aged 18 to 30 and one aged 80 or older. Broader findings and caveats from the paper: Observed TCR beta diversity per million T cells fell roughly linearly with age, and a significant reduction was already apparent by age around 40. A strong correlation was found between observed TCR beta diversity and the percentage of naive T cells measured by flow cytometry. Compared with the aged group, more naive CD4+ T cells, fewer expanded clones and increased TCR diversity were shown by the long-lived group, suggesting age selection. Since profiling was done on bulk unsorted PBMCs, naive and antigen-experienced compartments could not be conclusively compared. Because donor CMV infection status was unknown, age-related changes in expanded clonotypes were potentially confounded. Total diversity estimates from one million sequenced T cells were considered lower bounds and underestimates.

The germline V and J ends show losses of 1 base and 8 bases respectively, and no gene match explains 7 bases of the junction. As encoded in the germline V gene (reference sequence), CDR1 is DFQATT while CDR2 is SNEGSKA. Reading from cysteine to phenylalanine, the CDR3 counts 14 amino acids. Just the 42-base CDR3 DNA is kept, in frame starting at base 1. Library preparation used 5' RACE. Sequencing instrument: Illumina HiSeq 2500. A second 7 to 11 cycle PCR used a sample-barcoded 5' primer and a J-beta primer mix. A unique molecular identifier was introduced onto each TCR beta cDNA molecule by a template-switch 5' adaptor carrying 12 random nucleotides. At least 2.5 million CDR3-containing paired-end reads were obtained from each sample. All of the RNA was converted into first-strand cDNA using the Mint cDNA synthesis kit, with a TRBC-specific oligonucleotide serving as the primer. After uracil-DNA glycosylase treatment, a first 18-cycle PCR used universal primers M1SS and BC2_uni_R on all cDNA. Regarding the original processing steps: For normalization, 1 million high-quality reads were randomly selected from each sample, with every read carrying a distinct molecular identifier. Instead of being binned into consensus sequences, reads that shared molecular identifiers were thrown out. MiTCR, with a Q25 quality threshold and the strictest error-elimination algorithm, was used for CDR3 identification, clonotype clustering and error correction. A nonparametric unseen species model with Euler transformation was used to estimate lower-bound total TCR beta diversity. Using fastp trimming at Q25 and MiXCR clonotype assembly, TCRdb reanalyzed the public sequencing data and kept in-frame beta chains. Rows with a matching CDR3 protein are joined into one entry that keeps the most common DNA and genes. The V and J calls reflect TCRdb's pipeline rather than the authors' work. The sample profile shows fewer than 800,000 distinct CDR3 sequences; over 45% of them were found once. The ten largest clones represent 25% to 35% of the sample.

The receptor comes from a woman aged 60 to 75 in good health. Sequencing was carried out using blood. The sequence joins TRBV20-1 to TRBJ1-4, and 7 junction bases match TRBD1. The CDR3 in this case is CSARVTGVGEKLFF. The nucleotide sequence is given as TGCAGTGCTAGAGTTACAGGGGTGGGAGAAAAACTGTTTTTT.